These 2 T cell receptor beta chains were sequenced from one sample in a study of PD-L1 blockade in urothelial cancer. The time point was: peripheral blood 6 weeks after treatment start. The table came from immunoSEQ multiplex PCR; TCRdb's copy has only in-frame clones and leaves some out. This sample yields around 50,000 clones, of which about 85% are seen a single time; approximately 2% belongs to the top ten. Sequencing used PBMCs, obtained around atezolizumab (anti-PD-L1) treatment. The origin of the receptors is a middle-aged man with urothelial cancer.

The chain uses TRBV7-9 and TRBJ2-3, with D perhaps TRBD2 (6 bases). This CDR3 is built from 14 residues. V lost 1 base and J lost 2, with 7 bases in between. Germline loops: CDR1 SEHNR, CDR2 FQNEAQ (reference sequence). This chain's CDR3 is CASSLGEATDTQYF. CDR3 nucleotides: TGTGCCAGCAGCTTAGGGGAGGCCACAGATACGCAGTATTTT.

This sequence joins TRBV10-2 and TRBJ2-7; 8 bases agree with TRBD1. The CDR3 length is 13 residues. V lost 7 bases and J lost 2; bases outside the gene matches: 4. Germline V lookup: CDR1 WSHSY, CDR2 SAAADI. The CDR3 here is CASNDRGPYEQYF. Written as DNA, the CDR3 is TGCGCCAGCAACGACAGGGGCCCCTACGAGCAGTACTTC.